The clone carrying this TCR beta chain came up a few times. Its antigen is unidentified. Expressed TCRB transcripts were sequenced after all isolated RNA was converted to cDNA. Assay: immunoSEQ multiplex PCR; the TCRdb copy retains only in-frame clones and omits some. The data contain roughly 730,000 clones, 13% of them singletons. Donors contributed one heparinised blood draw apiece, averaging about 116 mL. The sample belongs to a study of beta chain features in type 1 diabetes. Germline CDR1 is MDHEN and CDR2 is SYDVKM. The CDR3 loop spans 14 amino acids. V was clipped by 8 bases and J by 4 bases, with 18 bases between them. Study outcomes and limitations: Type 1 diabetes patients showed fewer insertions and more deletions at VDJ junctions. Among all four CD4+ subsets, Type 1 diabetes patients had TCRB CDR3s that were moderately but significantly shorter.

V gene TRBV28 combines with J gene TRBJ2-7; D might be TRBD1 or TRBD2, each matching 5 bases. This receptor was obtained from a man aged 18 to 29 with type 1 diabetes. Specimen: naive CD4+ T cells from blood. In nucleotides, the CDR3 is TGTGCCAGCTGGTCCCCTCACAGGAGGTACGAGCAGTACTTC. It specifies CASWSPHRRYEQYF.